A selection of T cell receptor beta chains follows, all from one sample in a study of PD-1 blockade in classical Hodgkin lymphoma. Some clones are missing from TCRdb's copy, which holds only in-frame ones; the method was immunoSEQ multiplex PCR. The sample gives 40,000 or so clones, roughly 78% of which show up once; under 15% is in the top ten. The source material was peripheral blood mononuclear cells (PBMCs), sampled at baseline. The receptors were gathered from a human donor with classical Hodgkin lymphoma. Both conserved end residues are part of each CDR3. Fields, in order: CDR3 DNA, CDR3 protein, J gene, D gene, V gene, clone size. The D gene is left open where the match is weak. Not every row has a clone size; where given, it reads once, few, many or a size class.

CDR3 DNA: TGTGCCACCAGCAGAGATTTGGGCCAGGATGAGCAGTTCTTC
CDR3 protein: CATSRDLGQDEQFF
J gene: TRBJ2-1
D gene: -
V gene: TRBV15
clone size: few

CDR3 DNA: TGTGCCAGCAGCTTAGTGGGACAGGGTTCCTACGAGCAGTACTTC
CDR3 protein: CASSLVGQGSYEQYF
J gene: TRBJ2-7
D gene: TRBD1
V gene: TRBV7-2
clone size: -

CDR3 DNA: TGTGCCAGCAGCTTAGTGGCAGACACCGGGGAGCTGTTTTTT
CDR3 protein: CASSLVADTGELFF
J gene: TRBJ2-2
D gene: -
V gene: TRBV7-2
clone size: -

CDR3 DNA: TGCGCCAGCAGCCAAGATCAGGGGTCAAAGACCCAGTACTTC
CDR3 protein: CASSQDQGSKTQYF
J gene: TRBJ2-5
D gene: -
V gene: TRBV4-3
clone size: -

CDR3 DNA: TGCGCCAGCAGCTTCCAGCGGGGGAGCCAAGAGACCCAGTACTTC
CDR3 protein: CASSFQRGSQETQYF
J gene: TRBJ2-5
D gene: TRBD2
V gene: TRBV5-1
clone size: -

CDR3 DNA: TGTGCCAGCAGCTTAGCGGGGGGAGGCACAGATACGCAGTATTTT
CDR3 protein: CASSLAGGGTDTQYF
J gene: TRBJ2-3
D gene: TRBD2
V gene: TRBV11-2
clone size: -

CDR3 DNA: TGTGCCAGCAGCTTACCCTACACAGATACGCAGTATTTT
CDR3 protein: CASSLPYTDTQYF
J gene: TRBJ2-3
D gene: -
V gene: TRBV11-3
clone size: -

CDR3 DNA: TGTGCCAGCAAGGGGACACTAGACTACGAGCAGTACTTC
CDR3 protein: CASKGTLDYEQYF
J gene: TRBJ2-7
D gene: -
V gene: TRBV6-1
clone size: -

CDR3 DNA: TGTGCCAGTAGTATCGGTGTTGGGGCCGCGGCTGAAGAGACCCAGTACTTC
CDR3 protein: CASSIGVGAAAEETQYF
J gene: TRBJ2-5
D gene: -
V gene: TRBV19
clone size: -

CDR3 DNA: TGTGCCAGCAGGAGGACAGGGCAAGGCTCCTACAATGAGCAGTTCTTC
CDR3 protein: CASRRTGQGSYNEQFF
J gene: TRBJ2-1
D gene: TRBD1
V gene: TRBV2
clone size: -

CDR3 DNA: TGTGCCAGCAGCTTAGATCCAGGCTCTGTTGTGGAGCAGTACTTC
CDR3 protein: CASSLDPGSVVEQYF
J gene: TRBJ2-7
D gene: -
V gene: TRBV7-2
clone size: -

CDR3 DNA: TGTGCCAGCAGCTGGTCGTATTCACCCCTCCACTTT
CDR3 protein: CASSWSYSPLHF
J gene: TRBJ1-6
D gene: -
V gene: TRBV13
clone size: few

CDR3 DNA: TGCGCCAGCAGCCAAGAGGTCGCGGGGGGGCCGTCGGCCGGGGAGCTGTTTTTT
CDR3 protein: CASSQEVAGGPSAGELFF
J gene: TRBJ2-2
D gene: TRBD2
V gene: TRBV4-3
clone size: -

CDR3 DNA: TGCGCCAGCAGCCAAGGGAGGGAATATTGGGTTGGCTACACCTTC
CDR3 protein: CASSQGREYWVGYTF
J gene: TRBJ1-2
D gene: -
V gene: TRBV5-5
clone size: -

CDR3 DNA: TGTGCCAGCAGTCGGGGACTAGTTGCCAAAAACATTCAGTACTTC
CDR3 protein: CASSRGLVAKNIQYF
J gene: TRBJ2-4
D gene: TRBD2
V gene: TRBV6-5
clone size: -

CDR3 DNA: TGTGCCAGCAGCGGGGGGTGGGGTCAGGGATCCTACGAGCAGTACTTC
CDR3 protein: CASSGGWGQGSYEQYF
J gene: TRBJ2-7
D gene: -
V gene: TRBV7-8
clone size: -

CDR3 DNA: TGCGCCAGCAGCCAAGCATGGGGGCGTAATGAAGCTTTCTTT
CDR3 protein: CASSQAWGRNEAFF
J gene: TRBJ1-1
D gene: -
V gene: TRBV4-3
clone size: -

CDR3 DNA: TGTGCCAGCAGCTTGGCCGGGACAGCGGGTTATGGCTACACCTTC
CDR3 protein: CASSLAGTAGYGYTF
J gene: TRBJ1-2
D gene: TRBD1
V gene: TRBV7-9
clone size: -

CDR3 DNA: TGCGCCAGCAGCCAAGGTAGTAGCGGGGGCGGGAGCTCCTACAATGAGCAGTTCTTC
CDR3 protein: CASSQGSSGGGSSYNEQFF
J gene: TRBJ2-1
D gene: TRBD2
V gene: TRBV4-3
clone size: -

CDR3 DNA: TGCGCCAGCAGCCAGGGGACAGGGGGTCAGCCCCAGCATTTT
CDR3 protein: CASSQGTGGQPQHF
J gene: TRBJ1-5
D gene: TRBD1
V gene: TRBV4-1
clone size: -

CDR3 DNA: TGCGCCAGCAGCCAAGGCCGTGGTGGGTCGGGGACTGAAGCTTTCTTT
CDR3 protein: CASSQGRGGSGTEAFF
J gene: TRBJ1-1
D gene: -
V gene: TRBV4-1
clone size: -

CDR3 DNA: TGTGCCAGCAGTCCGGGGCGAGGCTACACCTTC
CDR3 protein: CASSPGRGYTF
J gene: TRBJ1-2
D gene: -
V gene: TRBV6-5
clone size: -

CDR3 DNA: TGTGCCAGCAGCTTTTACAGGGCTGACTATGGCTACACCTTC
CDR3 protein: CASSFYRADYGYTF
J gene: TRBJ1-2
D gene: -
V gene: TRBV4-2
clone size: -

CDR3 DNA: TGTGCCAGCAGGCCAGACAGGGCCCGGGATGGCTACACCTTC
CDR3 protein: CASRPDRARDGYTF
J gene: TRBJ1-2
D gene: TRBD1
V gene: TRBV6-1
clone size: -

CDR3 DNA: TGCGCCAGCAGTCACAGGGGAGACACTGAAGCTTTCTTT
CDR3 protein: CASSHRGDTEAFF
J gene: TRBJ1-1
D gene: TRBD1
V gene: TRBV5-1
clone size: -

CDR3 DNA: TGTGCCAGCACCGTACCGGGACAGGGGAACCAAGAGACCCAGTACTTC
CDR3 protein: CASTVPGQGNQETQYF
J gene: TRBJ2-5
D gene: TRBD1
V gene: TRBV7-9
clone size: -

CDR3 DNA: TGTGCCAGCAGGGATTACGAGCAGTACTTC
CDR3 protein: CASRDYEQYF
J gene: TRBJ2-7
D gene: -
V gene: TRBV6-6
clone size: -